This T cell receptor (beta chain) was captured in a study of blood T cell repertoires in COVID-19. Study summary: Samples came from the United States, Italy and Spain, spanning acute and convalescent COVID-19. T cells, B-cell-depleted T cells, or PBMCs supplied cDNA or gDNA.

With V trimmed by 0 bases and J by 4 bases, 14 bases remained unmatched. The CDR3 has 19 residues. The germline gives CDR1 SGDLS, CDR2 YYNGEE. Per the authors' pipeline: Quantification of nucleated cells was approximated via reference gene primer amplification. Profiling relied on immunoSEQ multiplex PCR, and the TCRdb table lists in-frame clones only, not all of them. V, J and clone size derive from that table, while D and trimming were established from the DNA sequence. In the table there are 150,000 or so clones, about 86% of which are singletons. The source is a woman aged 80 or older with acute or convalescent COVID-19. The chain recombines TRBV9 with TRBJ2-1; 9 nucleotides align to TRBD2. The specimen sequenced was peripheral blood. The CDR3 spells CASSVAGRSGGPFYNEQFF. DNA of the CDR3: TGTGCCAGCAGCGTAGCGGGCAGAAGCGGGGGGCCTTTTTACAATGAGCAGTTCTTC.